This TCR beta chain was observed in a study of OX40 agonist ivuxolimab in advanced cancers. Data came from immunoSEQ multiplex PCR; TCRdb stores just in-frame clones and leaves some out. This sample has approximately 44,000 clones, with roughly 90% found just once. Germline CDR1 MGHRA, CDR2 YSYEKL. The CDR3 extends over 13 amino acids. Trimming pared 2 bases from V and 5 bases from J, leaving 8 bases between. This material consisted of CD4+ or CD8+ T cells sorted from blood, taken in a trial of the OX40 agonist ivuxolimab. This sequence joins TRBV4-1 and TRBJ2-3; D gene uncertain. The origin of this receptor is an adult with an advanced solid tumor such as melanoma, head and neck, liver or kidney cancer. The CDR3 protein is CASSQPHGDTQYF. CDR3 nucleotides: TGCGCCAGCAGCCAACCCCATGGAGATACGCAGTATTTT.